This T cell receptor (beta chain) was profiled in a study of coeliac disease. Study as a whole: Disease groups: newly diagnosed active, refractory type I, gluten-free-diet controlled. Findings of the study overall: In active celiac disease, intraepithelial and lamina propria TRB and TRG repertoires were less clonal than controls.

In germline, CDR1 is MDHEN, CDR2 SYDVKM. V was pared by 3 bases and J by 1 base, with 5 bases of the junction left unmatched. CDR3 length: 15 amino acids. Sequencing used one aliquot of 450,000 to 600,000 cells per fraction. The protocol was immunoSEQ multiplex PCR, while the TCRdb copy is restricted to in-frame clones and leaves out a portion. This table has 2,500 to 3,000 clones, around half appearing once. Notes on this clone: The antigen remains unidentified.

This receptor was identified in a man aged 50 or older with active celiac disease. The V call is TRBV28, the J call TRBJ1-2; 7 bases are shared with TRBD1. The material sequenced was intraepithelial lymphocytes from the gut. As DNA, the CDR3 is TGTGCCAGCAGTTTGGGGACAGCACTTAACTATGGCTACACCTTC. It codes for CASSLGTALNYGYTF.